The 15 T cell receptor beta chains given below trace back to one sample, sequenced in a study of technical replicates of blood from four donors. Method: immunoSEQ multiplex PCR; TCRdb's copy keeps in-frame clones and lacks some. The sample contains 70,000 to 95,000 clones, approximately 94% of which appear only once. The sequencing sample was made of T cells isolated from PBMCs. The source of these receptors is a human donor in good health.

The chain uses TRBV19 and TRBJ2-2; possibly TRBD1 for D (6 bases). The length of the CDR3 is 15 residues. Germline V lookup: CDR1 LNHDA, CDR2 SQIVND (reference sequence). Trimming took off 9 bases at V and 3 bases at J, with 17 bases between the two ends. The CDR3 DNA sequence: TGTGCCAGCAGGGACACGATATACTACACCGGGGAGCTGTTTTTT. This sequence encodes CASRDTIYYTGELFF.

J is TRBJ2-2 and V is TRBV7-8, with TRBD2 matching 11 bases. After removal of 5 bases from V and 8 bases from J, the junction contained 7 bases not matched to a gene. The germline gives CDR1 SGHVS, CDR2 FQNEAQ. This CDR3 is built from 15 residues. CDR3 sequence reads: CASSPRRLAGGELFF. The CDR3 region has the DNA TGTGCCAGCAGCCCACGAAGACTAGCGGGGGGGGAGCTGTTTTTT. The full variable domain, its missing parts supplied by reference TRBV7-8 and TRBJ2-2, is GAGVSQSPRYKVAKRGQDVALRCDPISGHVSLFWYQQALGQGPEFLTYFQNEAQLDKSGLPSDRFFAERPEGSVSTLKIQRTQQEDSAVYLCASSPRRLAGGELFFGEGSRLTVL.

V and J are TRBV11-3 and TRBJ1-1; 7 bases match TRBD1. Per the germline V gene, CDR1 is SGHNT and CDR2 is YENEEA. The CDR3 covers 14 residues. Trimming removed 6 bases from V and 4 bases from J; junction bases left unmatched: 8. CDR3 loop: CASRLNRGTTEAFF. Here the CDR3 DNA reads TGTGCCAGCAGGCTTAACAGGGGTACCACTGAAGCTTTCTTT.

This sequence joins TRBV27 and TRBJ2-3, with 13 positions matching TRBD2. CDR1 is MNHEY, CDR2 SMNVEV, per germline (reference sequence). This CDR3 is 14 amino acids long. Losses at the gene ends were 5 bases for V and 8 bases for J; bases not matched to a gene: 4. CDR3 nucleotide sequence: TGTGCCAGCAGTGGCGGACTAGCGGGAGCTACGCAGTATTTT. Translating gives CASSGGLAGATQYF.

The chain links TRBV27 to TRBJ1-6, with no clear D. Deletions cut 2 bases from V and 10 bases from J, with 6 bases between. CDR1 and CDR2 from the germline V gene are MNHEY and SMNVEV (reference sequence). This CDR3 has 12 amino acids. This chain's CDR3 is CASSLISSPLHF. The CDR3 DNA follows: TGTGCCAGCAGTTTAATATCCTCACCCCTCCACTTT.

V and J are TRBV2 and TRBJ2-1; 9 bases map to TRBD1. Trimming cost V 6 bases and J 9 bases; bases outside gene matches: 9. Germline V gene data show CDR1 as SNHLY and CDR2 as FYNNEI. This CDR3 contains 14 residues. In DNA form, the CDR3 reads TGTGCCAGCAGGGGAGTGGGACAGGGTGGTGAGCAGTTCTTC. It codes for CASRGVGQGGEQFF.

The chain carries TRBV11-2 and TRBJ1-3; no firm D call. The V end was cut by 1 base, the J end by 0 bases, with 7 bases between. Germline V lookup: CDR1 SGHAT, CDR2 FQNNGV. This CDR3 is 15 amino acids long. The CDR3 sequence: CASSLVASSGNTIYF. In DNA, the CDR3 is TGTGCCAGCAGCTTAGTGGCCAGCTCTGGAAACACCATATATTTT. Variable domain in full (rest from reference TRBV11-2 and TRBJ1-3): EAGVAQSPRYKIIEKRQSVAFWCNPISGHATLYWYQQILGQGPKLLIQFQNNGVVDDSQLPKDRFSAERLKGVDSTLKIQPAKLEDSAVYLCASSLVASSGNTIYFGEGSWLTVV.

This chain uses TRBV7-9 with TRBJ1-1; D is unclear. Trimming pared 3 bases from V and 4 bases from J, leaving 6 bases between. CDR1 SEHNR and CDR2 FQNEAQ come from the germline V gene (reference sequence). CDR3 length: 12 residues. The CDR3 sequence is CASSFGFTEAFF. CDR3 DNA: TGTGCCAGCAGCTTCGGGTTCACTGAAGCTTTCTTT. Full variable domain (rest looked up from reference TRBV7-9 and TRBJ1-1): DTGVSQNPRHKITKRGQNVTFRCDPISEHNRLYWYRQTLGQGPEFLTYFQNEAQLEKSRLLSDRFSAERPKGSFSTLEIQRTEQGDSAMYLCASSFGFTEAFFGQGTRLTVV.

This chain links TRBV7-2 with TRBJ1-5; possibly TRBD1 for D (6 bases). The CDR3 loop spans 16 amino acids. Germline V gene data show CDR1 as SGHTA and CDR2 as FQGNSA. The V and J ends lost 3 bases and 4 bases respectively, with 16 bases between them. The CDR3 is CASSFGGGPRNQPQHF. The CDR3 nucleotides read TGTGCCAGCAGCTTTGGCGGGGGCCCCAGAAATCAGCCCCAGCATTTT. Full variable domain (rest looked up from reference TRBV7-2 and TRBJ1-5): GAGVSQSPSNKVTEKGKDVELRCDPISGHTALYWYRQSLGQGLEFLIYFQGNSAPDKSGLPSDRFSAERTGGSVSTLTIQRTQQEDSAVYLCASSFGGGPRNQPQHFGDGTRLSIL.

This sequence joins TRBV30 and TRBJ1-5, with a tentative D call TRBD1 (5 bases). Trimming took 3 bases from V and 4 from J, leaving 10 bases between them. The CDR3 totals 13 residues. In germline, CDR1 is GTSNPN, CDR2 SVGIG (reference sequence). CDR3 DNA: TGTGCCTGGAGCCGGGGGTCAAATCAGCCCCAGCATTTT. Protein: CAWSRGSNQPQHF.

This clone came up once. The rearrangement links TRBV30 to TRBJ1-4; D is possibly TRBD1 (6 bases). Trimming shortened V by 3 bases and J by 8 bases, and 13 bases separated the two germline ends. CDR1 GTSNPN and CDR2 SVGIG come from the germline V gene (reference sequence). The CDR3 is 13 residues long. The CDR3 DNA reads TGTGCCTGGAGCCGGGACAATGAAGAAAAACTGTTTTTT. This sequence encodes CAWSRDNEEKLFF.

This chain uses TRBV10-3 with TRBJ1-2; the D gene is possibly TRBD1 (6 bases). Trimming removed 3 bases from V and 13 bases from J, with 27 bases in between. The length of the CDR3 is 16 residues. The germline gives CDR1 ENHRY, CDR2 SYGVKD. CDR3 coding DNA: TGTGCCATCAGTGATTGGAATTATCGGACAGCCTCACAGTGCACCTTC. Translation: CAISDWNYRTASQCTF.

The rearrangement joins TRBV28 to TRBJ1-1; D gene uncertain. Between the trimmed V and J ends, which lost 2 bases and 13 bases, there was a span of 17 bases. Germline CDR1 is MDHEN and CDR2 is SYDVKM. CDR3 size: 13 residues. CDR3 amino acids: CASSLLASVLGFF. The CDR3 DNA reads TGTGCCAGCAGTTTACTAGCTTCCGTTTTGGGTTTCTTT.

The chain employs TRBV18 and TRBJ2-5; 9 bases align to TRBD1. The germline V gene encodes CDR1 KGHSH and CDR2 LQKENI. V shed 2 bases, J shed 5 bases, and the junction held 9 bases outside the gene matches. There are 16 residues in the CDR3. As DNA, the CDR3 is TGTGCCAGCTCACCAGTGCCGGGACAGGGTACGGAGACCCAGTACTTC. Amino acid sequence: CASSPVPGQGTETQYF.

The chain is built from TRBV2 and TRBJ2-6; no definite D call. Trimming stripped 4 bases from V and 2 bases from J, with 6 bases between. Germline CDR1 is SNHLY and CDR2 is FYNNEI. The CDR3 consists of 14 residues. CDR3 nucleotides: TGTGCCAGCAGTGGAAGCGCTGGGGCCAACGTCCTGACTTTC. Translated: CASSGSAGANVLTF.